This entry describes one TCR beta chain. Its antigen is not yet known. Base qualities are not at hand, and no much larger clone is one base apart. Collaborating institutions collected whole blood in K2EDTA tubes following their own protocols. For TCRbeta analysis, collaborators shipped samples as frozen whole blood, isolated PBMCs, or DNA extracted from either of those sample types. The immunoSEQ Assay, a bias-controlled multiplex PCR, was used to amplify TCRbeta CDR3 regions from genomic DNA. Per the source publication's procedure: The number of nucleated cells in each sample was estimated by amplification of reference gene primers within the assay. To quantify the absolute abundance of each unique TCRbeta CDR3 rearrangement, sequence reads were collapsed and filtered. For each sample, productive Simpson clonality was calculated as the square root of Simpson's diversity index over productive rearrangements. Sourced from immuneACCESS, this table was stored by TCRdb with only in-frame sequences that have V and J called. A share of the clones is absent; for the studies checked, an unresolved V gene accounts for under half, and the remainder has no known explanation. V and J calls plus clone size are reproduced from that table; the DNA served to infer D and trimming. This sample comprises tens of thousands of clones, around 80% of them detected only once. Jointly, the top ten make up around a tenth of the sample.

The sample comes from a study of blood T cell repertoires in COVID-19 (dated by TCRdb to about 2020). As for the study more broadly: The collaborator samples originated in the United States, Italy and Spain and spanned the acute and convalescent phases of COVID-19. The repertoires were released in a freely available public database intended as a resource for research on the immune response to SARS-CoV-2. A de-identified subject ID, COVID-19 status, age in years and sex were almost always included in the sample metadata. The dataset comprised deeply sampled blood TCRbeta repertoires from subjects exposed to, actively infected with, or recovered from COVID-19. The material from the prospective study consisted of cDNA or gDNA derived from T cells, B-cell-depleted T cells, or PBMCs. The samples were drawn from two sources: the first 160 participants of the ongoing ImmuneRACE study, and about 1,300 subjects contributed by 6 global collaborators. Where available, HLA class I and class II types were obtained from metadata supplied by the sample provider rather than from assay-based typing. Overall results and qualifications from the work: The amount of clinical and demographic metadata varied by source and participant and was provided uncurated.

In the germline V gene (reference sequence), CDR1 corresponds to SEHNR and CDR2 to FQNEAQ. The CDR3 starts with the cysteine, ends with the phenylalanine, and has 16 residues. Only CDR3 DNA is held: 48 bases, read in frame from base 1. Unmatched junction bases come to 11, with V trimmed by 5 bases and J by 6 bases. The chain couples TRBV7-9 to TRBJ2-1; 9 bases in the middle match TRBD2. Material for sequencing was peripheral blood. The sequence was collected from a human donor in a cohort sampled during active COVID-19. The sequenced DNA is TGTGCCAGCAGCGGGTGGGGACTAGCAGGCGGCAATGAGCAGTTCTTC. This is translated as CASSGWGLAGGNEQFF.